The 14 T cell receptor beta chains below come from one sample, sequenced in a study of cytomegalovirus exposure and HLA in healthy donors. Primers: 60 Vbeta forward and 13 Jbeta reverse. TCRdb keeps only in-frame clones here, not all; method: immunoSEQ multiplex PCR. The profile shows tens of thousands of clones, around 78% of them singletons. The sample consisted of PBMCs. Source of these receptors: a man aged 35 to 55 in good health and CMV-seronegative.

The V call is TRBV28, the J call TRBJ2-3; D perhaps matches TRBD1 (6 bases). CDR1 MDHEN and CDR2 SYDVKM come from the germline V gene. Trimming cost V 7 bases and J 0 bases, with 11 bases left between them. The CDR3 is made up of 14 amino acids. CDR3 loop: CASKQGPSTDTQYF. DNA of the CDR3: TGTGCCAGCAAACAGGGACCTAGCACAGATACGCAGTATTTT. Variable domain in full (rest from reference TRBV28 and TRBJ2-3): DVKVTQSSRYLVKRTGEKVFLECVQDMDHENMFWYRQDPGLGLRLIYFSYDVKMKEKGDIPEGYSVSREKKERFSLILESASTNQTSMYLCASKQGPSTDTQYFGPGTRLTVL.

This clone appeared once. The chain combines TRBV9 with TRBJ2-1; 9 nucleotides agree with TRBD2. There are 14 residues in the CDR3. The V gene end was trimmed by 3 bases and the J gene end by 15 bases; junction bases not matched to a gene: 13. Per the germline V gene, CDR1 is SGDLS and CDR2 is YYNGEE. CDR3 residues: CASSERASGDPGFF. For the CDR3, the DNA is TGTGCCAGCAGCGAGAGGGCTAGCGGGGACCCAGGGTTCTTC.

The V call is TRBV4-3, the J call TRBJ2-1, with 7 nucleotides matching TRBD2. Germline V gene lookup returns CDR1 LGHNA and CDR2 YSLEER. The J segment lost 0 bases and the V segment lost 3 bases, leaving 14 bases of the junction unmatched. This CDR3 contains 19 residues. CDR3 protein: CASSQAYASGPPSYNEQFF. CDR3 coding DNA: TGCGCCAGCAGCCAGGCATATGCTAGCGGTCCTCCCTCCTACAATGAGCAGTTCTTC.

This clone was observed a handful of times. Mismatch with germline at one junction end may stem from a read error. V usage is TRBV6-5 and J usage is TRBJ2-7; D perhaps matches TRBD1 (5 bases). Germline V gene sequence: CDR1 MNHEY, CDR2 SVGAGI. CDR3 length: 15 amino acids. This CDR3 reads CASSHSGREGSEQYF. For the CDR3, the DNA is TGTGCCAGCAGTCACTCCGGCAGGGAAGGCTCGGAGCAGTACTTC.

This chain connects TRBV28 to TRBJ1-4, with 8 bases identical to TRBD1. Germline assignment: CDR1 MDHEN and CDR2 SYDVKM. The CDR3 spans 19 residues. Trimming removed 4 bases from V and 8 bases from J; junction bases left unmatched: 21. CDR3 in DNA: TGTGCCAGCAGTTCCACTTATTCCGGGACAGGAATAAGTGGGGAAAAACTGTTTTTT. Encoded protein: CASSSTYSGTGISGEKLFF.

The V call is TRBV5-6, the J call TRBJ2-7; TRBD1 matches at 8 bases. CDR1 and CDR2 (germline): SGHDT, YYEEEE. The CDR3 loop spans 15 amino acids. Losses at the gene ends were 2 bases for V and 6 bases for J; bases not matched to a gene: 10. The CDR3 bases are TGTGCCAGCAGCTTTCGACAGGGGAGGAGGTCCGAGCAGTACTTC. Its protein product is CASSFRQGRRSEQYF.

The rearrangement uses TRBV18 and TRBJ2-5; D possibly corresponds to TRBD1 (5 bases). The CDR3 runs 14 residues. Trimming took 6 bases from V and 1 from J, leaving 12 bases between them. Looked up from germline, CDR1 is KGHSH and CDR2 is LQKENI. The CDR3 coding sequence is TGTGCCAGCTCTCGCAGACAGACCCAAGAGACCCAGTACTTC. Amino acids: CASSRRQTQETQYF.

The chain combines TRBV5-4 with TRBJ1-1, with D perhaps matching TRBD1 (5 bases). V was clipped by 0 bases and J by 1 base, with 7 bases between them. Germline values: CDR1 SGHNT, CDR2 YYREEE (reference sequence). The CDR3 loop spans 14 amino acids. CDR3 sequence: CASSLEGPNTEAFF. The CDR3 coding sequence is TGTGCCAGCAGCTTGGAGGGGCCGAACACTGAAGCTTTCTTT.

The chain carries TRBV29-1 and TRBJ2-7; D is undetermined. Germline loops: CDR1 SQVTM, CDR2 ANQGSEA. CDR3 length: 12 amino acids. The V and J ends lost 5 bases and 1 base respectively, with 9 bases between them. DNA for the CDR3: TGCAGCGTTCAGGCAGGATCCTACGAGCAGTACTTC. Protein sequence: CSVQAGSYEQYF.

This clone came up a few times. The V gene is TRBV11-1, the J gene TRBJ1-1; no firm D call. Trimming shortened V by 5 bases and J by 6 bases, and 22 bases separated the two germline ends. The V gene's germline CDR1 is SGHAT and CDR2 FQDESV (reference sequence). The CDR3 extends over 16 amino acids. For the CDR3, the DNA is TGTGCCAGCAGCCCCCGAGGAGGGCCTCCTACTTCTGAAGCTTTCTTT. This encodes CASSPRGGPPTSEAFF.

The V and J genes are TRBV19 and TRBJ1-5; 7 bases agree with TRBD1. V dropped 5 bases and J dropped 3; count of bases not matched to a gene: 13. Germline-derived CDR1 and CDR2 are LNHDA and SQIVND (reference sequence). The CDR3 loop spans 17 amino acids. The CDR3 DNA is TGTGCCAGTAGTGTTCGCGCCCAGGGGGGAATCAATCAGCCCCAGCATTTT. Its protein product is CASSVRAQGGINQPQHF.

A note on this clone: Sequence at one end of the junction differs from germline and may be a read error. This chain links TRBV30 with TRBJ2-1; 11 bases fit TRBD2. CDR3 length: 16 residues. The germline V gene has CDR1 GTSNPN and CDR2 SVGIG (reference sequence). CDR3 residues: CACSAVLAGGPNEQFF. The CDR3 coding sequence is TGTGCCTGCAGTGCTGTATTAGCGGGAGGGCCGAATGAGCAGTTCTTC.

The CDR3 spells CASSIGLAGHIEQFF. CDR3 in DNA: TGTGCCAGTAGTATCGGGCTAGCGGGACACATTGAGCAGTTCTTC. V is TRBV19 and J is TRBJ2-1; 9 nucleotides align to TRBD2. Trimming removed 3 bases from V and 9 bases from J; junction bases left unmatched: 9. The germline CDR1 and CDR2 sequences are LNHDA and SQIVND (reference sequence). CDR3 length: 15 residues. Full variable domain (outside the CDR3, taken from reference TRBV19 and TRBJ2-1): DGGITQSPKYLFRKEGQNVTLSCEQNLNHDAMYWYRQDPGQGLRLIYYSQIVNDFQKGDIAEGYSVSREKKESFPLTVTSAQKNPTAFYLCASSIGLAGHIEQFFGPGTRLTVL.

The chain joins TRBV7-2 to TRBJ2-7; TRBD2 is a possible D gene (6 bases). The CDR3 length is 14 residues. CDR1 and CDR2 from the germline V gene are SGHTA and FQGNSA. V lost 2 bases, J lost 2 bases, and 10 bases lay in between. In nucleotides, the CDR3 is TGTGCCAGCAGCTTAATAGGCGGGACCTACGAGCAGTACTTC. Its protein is CASSLIGGTYEQYF.